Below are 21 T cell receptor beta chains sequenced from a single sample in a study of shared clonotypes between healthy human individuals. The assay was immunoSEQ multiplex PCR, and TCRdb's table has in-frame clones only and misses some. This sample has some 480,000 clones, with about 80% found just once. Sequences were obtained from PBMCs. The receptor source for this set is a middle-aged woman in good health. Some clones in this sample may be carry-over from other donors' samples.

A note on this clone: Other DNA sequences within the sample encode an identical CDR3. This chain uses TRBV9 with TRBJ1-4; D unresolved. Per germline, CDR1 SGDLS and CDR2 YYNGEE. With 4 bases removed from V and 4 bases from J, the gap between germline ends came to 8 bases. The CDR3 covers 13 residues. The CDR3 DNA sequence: TGTGCCAGCAGCCCTTGGGATAATGAAAAACTGTTTTTT. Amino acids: CASSPWDNEKLFF.

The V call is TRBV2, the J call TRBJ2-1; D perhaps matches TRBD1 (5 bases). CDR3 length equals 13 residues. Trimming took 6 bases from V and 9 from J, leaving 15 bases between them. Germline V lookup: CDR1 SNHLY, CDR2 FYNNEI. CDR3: CASSRLLQGEQFF. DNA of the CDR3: TGTGCCAGCAGCAGACTGCTCCAGGGTGAGCAGTTCTTC.

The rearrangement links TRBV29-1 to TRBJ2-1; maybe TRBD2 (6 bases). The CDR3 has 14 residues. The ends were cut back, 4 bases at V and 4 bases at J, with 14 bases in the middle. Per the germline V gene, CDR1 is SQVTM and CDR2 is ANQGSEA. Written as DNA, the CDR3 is TGCAGCGTTGTATTATCCGGGAGTTACAATGAGCAGTTCTTC. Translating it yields CSVVLSGSYNEQFF.

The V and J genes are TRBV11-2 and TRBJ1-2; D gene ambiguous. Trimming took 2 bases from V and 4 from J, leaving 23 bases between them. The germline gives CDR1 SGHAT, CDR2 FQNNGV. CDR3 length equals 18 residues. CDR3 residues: CASSLLPTAEMNFYGYTF. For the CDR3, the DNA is TGTGCCAGCAGCTTACTCCCTACGGCAGAGATGAATTTCTATGGCTACACCTTC.

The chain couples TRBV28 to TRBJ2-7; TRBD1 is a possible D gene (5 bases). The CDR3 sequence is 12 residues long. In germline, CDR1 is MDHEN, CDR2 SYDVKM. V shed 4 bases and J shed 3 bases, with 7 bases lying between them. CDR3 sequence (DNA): TGTGCCAGCAGTTCGACAGTCTACGAGCAGTACTTC. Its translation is CASSSTVYEQYF.

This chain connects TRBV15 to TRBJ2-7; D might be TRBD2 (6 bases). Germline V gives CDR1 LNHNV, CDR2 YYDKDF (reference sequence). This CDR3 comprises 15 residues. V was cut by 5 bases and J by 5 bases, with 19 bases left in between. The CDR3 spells CATSRLLGGGHEQYF. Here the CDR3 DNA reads TGTGCCACCAGCCGCCTCCTGGGAGGAGGCCACGAGCAGTACTTC.

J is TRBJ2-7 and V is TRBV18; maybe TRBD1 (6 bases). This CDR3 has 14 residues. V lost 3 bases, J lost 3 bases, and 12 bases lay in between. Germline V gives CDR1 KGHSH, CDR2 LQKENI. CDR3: CASSPDRFFYEQYF. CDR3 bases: TGTGCCAGCTCACCCGACAGGTTTTTCTACGAGCAGTACTTC.

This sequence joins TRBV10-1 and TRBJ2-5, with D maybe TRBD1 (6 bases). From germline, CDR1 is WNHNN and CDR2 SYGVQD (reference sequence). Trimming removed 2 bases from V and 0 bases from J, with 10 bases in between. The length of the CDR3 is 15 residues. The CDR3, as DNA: TGCGCCAGCAGTGAGAATAGGGGGAACCAAGAGACCCAGTACTTC. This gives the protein CASSENRGNQETQYF.

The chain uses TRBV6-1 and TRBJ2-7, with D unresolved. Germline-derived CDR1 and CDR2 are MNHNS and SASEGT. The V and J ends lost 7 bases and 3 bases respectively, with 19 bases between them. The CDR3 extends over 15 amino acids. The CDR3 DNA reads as TGTGCCAGCAAGACGAATTTATGGGCCGTCTACGAGCAGTACTTC. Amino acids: CASKTNLWAVYEQYF.

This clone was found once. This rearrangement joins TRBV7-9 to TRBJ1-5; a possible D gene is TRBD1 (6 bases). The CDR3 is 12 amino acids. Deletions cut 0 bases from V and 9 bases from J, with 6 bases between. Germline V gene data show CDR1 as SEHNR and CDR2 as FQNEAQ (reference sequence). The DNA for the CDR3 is TGTGCCAGCAGCTTAGCACAGGGGCCCCAGCATTTT. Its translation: CASSLAQGPQHF.

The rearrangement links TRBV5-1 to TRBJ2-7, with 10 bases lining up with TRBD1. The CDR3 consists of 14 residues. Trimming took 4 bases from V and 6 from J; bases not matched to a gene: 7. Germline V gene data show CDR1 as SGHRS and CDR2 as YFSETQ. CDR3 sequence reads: CASSPRDRGGEQYF. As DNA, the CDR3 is TGCGCCAGCAGCCCGCGGGACAGGGGTGGCGAGCAGTACTTC.

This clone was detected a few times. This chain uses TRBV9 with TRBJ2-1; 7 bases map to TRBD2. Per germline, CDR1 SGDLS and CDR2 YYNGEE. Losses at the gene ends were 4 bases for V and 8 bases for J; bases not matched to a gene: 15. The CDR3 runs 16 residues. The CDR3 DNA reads TGTGCCAGCAGCCCTAGCGCGGGGAGGGTTAGAGATGAGCAGTTCTTC. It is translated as CASSPSAGRVRDEQFF.

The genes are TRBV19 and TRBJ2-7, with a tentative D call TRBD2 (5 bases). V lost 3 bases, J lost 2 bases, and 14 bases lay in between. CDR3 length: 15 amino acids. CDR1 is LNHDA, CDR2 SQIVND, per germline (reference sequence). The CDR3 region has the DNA TGTGCCAGTAGTATGCCGGCAGCGGCCACCTACGAGCAGTACTTC. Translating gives CASSMPAAATYEQYF.

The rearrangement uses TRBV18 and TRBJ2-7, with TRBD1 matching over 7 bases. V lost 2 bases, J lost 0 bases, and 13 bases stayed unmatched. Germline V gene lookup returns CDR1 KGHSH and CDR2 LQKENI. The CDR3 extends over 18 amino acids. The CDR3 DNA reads TGTGCCAGCTCACCAAACTCTCTTTCAGGGGGAGCCTCCTACGAGCAGTACTTC. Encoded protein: CASSPNSLSGGASYEQYF.

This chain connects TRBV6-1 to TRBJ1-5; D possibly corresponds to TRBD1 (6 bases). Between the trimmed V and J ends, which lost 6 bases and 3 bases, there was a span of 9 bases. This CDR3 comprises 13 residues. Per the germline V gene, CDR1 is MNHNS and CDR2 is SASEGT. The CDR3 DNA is TGTGCCAGCAGCGACAGGTACAATCAGCCCCAGCATTTT. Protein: CASSDRYNQPQHF.

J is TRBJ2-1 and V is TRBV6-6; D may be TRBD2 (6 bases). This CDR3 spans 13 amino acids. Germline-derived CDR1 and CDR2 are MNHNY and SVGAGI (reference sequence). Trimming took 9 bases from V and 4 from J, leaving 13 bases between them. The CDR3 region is CASLADGYNEQFF. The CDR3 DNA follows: TGTGCCAGTTTAGCGGACGGATACAATGAGCAGTTCTTC.

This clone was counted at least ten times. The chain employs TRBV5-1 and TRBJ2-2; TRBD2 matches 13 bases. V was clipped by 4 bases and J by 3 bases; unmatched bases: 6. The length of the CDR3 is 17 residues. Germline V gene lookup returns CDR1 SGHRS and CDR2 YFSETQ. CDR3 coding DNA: TGCGCCAGCAGCGCCCTACTAGCGGGAGGGCACACCGGGGAGCTGTTTTTT. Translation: CASSALLAGGHTGELFF.

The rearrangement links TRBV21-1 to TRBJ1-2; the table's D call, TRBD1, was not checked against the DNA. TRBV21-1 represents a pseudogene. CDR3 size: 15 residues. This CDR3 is CAIGTGVLGNYGYTF. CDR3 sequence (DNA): TGTGCCATCGGGACAGGGGTACTAGGTAACTATGGCTACACCTTC.

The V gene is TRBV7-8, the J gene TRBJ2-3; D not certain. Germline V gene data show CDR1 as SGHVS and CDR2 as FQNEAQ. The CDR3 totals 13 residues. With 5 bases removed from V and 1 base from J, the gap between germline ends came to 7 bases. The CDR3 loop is CASSPSRTDTQYF. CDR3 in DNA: TGTGCCAGCAGCCCCTCTCGCACAGATACGCAGTATTTT.

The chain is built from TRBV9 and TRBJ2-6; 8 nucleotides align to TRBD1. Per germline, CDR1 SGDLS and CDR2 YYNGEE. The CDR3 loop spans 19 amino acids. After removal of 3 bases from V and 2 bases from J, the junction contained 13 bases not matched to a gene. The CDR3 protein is CASSANPRTGNTGANVLTF. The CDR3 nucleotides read TGTGCCAGCAGCGCAAACCCCCGGACAGGGAATACTGGGGCCAACGTCCTGACTTTC.

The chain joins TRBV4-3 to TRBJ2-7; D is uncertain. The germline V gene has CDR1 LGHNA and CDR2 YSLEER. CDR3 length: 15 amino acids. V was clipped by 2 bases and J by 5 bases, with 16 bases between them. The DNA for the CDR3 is TGCGCCAGCAGCCAAACGTCTCAGCCCTATGACGAGCAGTACTTC. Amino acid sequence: CASSQTSQPYDEQYF.